The clone carrying this TCR beta chain was counted at least ten times. The antigen remains undetermined. The data derive from a study of T cells after yellow fever vaccination. TCRdb analysed the 5' RACE reads with MiXCR anew, one entry per CDR3 protein. Here the sample spans tens of thousands of distinct CDR3 sequences, 7.3% being singletons. Study observations and caveats: Though it reached lower strength, the secondary response hit its peak faster, day 5 versus 15. Once the booster was given, most primary-vaccination clones reappeared, at just under 98% for CD4 and 88% for CD8.

The trim removed 4 bases at V and 6 bases at J, leaving 11 bases unmatched. The CDR3 has 17 residues. The germline V gene has CDR1 KGHDR and CDR2 SFDVKD. This chain joins TRBV24-1 and TRBJ2-1; 10 bases fit TRBD1. Sequenced here: CD8+ T cells sorted from PBMCs, sampled 10 to 11 days after the first yellow fever vaccination. The receptor comes from a man between 18 and 29 years old who received the YFV17D yellow fever vaccine. DNA for the CDR3: TGTGCCACCAGTGACCCGGGGGACAGGGGAATTGGCAATGAGCAGTTCTTC. Protein sequence: CATSDPGDRGIGNEQFF.